The rows below give T cell receptor beta chains drawn from one sample of a study of long-term antiretroviral therapy in people with HIV. Profiled with immunoSEQ multiplex PCR; TCRdb holds only in-frame clones, not every one. Altogether tens of thousands of clones are present, approximately 85% being singletons, with the ten largest covering around 7.2%. Sequenced here: unsorted PBMCs, sampled 1.5 years after starting antiretroviral therapy. The source of these receptors is a man aged 25 to 40 with HIV. The CDR3 runs from the conserved cysteine through the conserved F or W. The order of the fields is V gene, clone size, D gene, J gene, CDR3 protein, CDR3 DNA. A D gene is named only where the DNA matches it firmly. Not all rows give a size; the values are once, few, many and, for expanded clones, a class.

v_call: TRBV7-9
clone_size: -
d_call: -
j_call: TRBJ2-5
cdr3_aa: CAKLGGWQETQYF
cdr3_nt: TGTGCCAAATTAGGAGGGTGGCAAGAGACCCAGTACTTC

v_call: TRBV27
clone_size: -
d_call: -
j_call: TRBJ2-7
cdr3_aa: CASSLSWGNEQYF
cdr3_nt: TGTGCCAGCAGTTTATCGTGGGGGAACGAGCAGTACTTC

v_call: TRBV29-1
clone_size: -
d_call: -
j_call: TRBJ1-2
cdr3_aa: CSVAPGTYGYTF
cdr3_nt: TGCAGCGTGGCCCCCGGGACTTATGGCTACACCTTC

v_call: TRBV19
clone_size: -
d_call: TRBD1
j_call: TRBJ1-5
cdr3_aa: CASSIDTTGNSNQPQHF
cdr3_nt: TGTGCCAGTAGTATAGATACGACAGGGAATAGCAATCAGCCCCAGCATTTT

v_call: TRBV5-1
clone_size: -
d_call: -
j_call: TRBJ2-4
cdr3_aa: CASSFEGGNIQYF
cdr3_nt: TGCGCCAGCAGCTTTGAGGGGGGAAACATTCAGTACTTC

v_call: TRBV28
clone_size: -
d_call: -
j_call: TRBJ1-3
cdr3_aa: CASSLSGDTIYF
cdr3_nt: TGTGCCAGCAGTTTAAGTGGGGACACCATATATTTT

v_call: TRBV5-6
clone_size: -
d_call: TRBD1
j_call: TRBJ1-1
cdr3_aa: CASNFQGANTEAFF
cdr3_nt: TGTGCCAGCAATTTTCAGGGGGCGAACACTGAAGCTTTCTTT

v_call: TRBV5-4
clone_size: -
d_call: -
j_call: TRBJ2-5
cdr3_aa: CASPDDGQETQYF
cdr3_nt: TGTGCCAGCCCCGACGATGGGCAAGAGACCCAGTACTTC

v_call: TRBV27
clone_size: -
d_call: -
j_call: TRBJ2-3
cdr3_aa: CASIPGGGLTDTQYF
cdr3_nt: TGTGCCAGCATCCCAGGGGGGGGACTAACAGATACGCAGTATTTT

v_call: TRBV7-2
clone_size: -
d_call: TRBD1
j_call: TRBJ2-3
cdr3_aa: CASSPQTGKGTDTQYF
cdr3_nt: TGTGCCAGCAGCCCCCAGACAGGGAAGGGCACAGATACGCAGTATTTT

v_call: TRBV27
clone_size: -
d_call: -
j_call: TRBJ1-2
cdr3_aa: CASSFGQGTGYGYTF
cdr3_nt: TGTGCCAGCAGTTTTGGTCAGGGCACGGGCTATGGCTACACCTTC

v_call: TRBV28
clone_size: -
d_call: -
j_call: TRBJ1-1
cdr3_aa: CASRGGTEAFF
cdr3_nt: TGTGCCAGCAGGGGAGGCACTGAAGCTTTCTTT

v_call: TRBV27
clone_size: -
d_call: -
j_call: TRBJ2-7
cdr3_aa: CASSPTDPTSYEQYF
cdr3_nt: TGTGCCAGCAGTCCGACGGACCCGACCTCCTACGAGCAGTACTTC

v_call: TRBV7-9
clone_size: -
d_call: -
j_call: TRBJ2-7
cdr3_aa: CASSTGPMGEQYF
cdr3_nt: TGTGCCAGCAGCACAGGTCCCATGGGCGAGCAGTACTTC

v_call: TRBV5-6
clone_size: -
d_call: -
j_call: TRBJ1-2
cdr3_aa: CASSFKGGDNYGYTF
cdr3_nt: TGTGCCAGCAGCTTCAAGGGGGGGGATAACTATGGCTACACCTTC

v_call: TRBV10-3
clone_size: -
d_call: TRBD2
j_call: TRBJ2-7
cdr3_aa: CAISDRLAEFEGYEQYF
cdr3_nt: TGTGCCATCAGTGATCGACTAGCGGAATTTGAAGGCTACGAGCAGTACTTC

v_call: TRBV10-3
clone_size: once
d_call: -
j_call: TRBJ2-2
cdr3_aa: CAISEFMVNTGELFF
cdr3_nt: TGTGCCATCAGTGAGTTCATGGTGAACACCGGGGAGCTGTTTTTT

v_call: TRBV6-5
clone_size: -
d_call: TRBD2
j_call: TRBJ2-7
cdr3_aa: CASRGGLAGVDEQYF
cdr3_nt: TGTGCCAGCAGGGGCGGACTAGCGGGGGTGGACGAGCAGTACTTC

v_call: TRBV4-1
clone_size: -
d_call: -
j_call: TRBJ2-3
cdr3_aa: CASSQPRNTQYF
cdr3_nt: TGCGCCAGCAGCCAACCCCGAAATACGCAGTATTTT

v_call: TRBV6-5
clone_size: -
d_call: -
j_call: TRBJ2-3
cdr3_aa: CASRWDRSTDTQYF
cdr3_nt: TGTGCCAGCCGATGGGACCGTAGCACAGATACGCAGTATTTT

v_call: TRBV27
clone_size: -
d_call: TRBD2
j_call: TRBJ2-5
cdr3_aa: CASTPRAGGKETQYF
cdr3_nt: TGTGCCAGCACCCCCCGAGCGGGAGGGAAAGAGACCCAGTACTTC

v_call: TRBV6-5
clone_size: -
d_call: TRBD1
j_call: TRBJ2-1
cdr3_aa: CASVGQGANNEQFF
cdr3_nt: TGTGCCAGCGTTGGACAGGGGGCCAACAATGAGCAGTTCTTC

v_call: TRBV18
clone_size: -
d_call: -
j_call: TRBJ2-5
cdr3_aa: CASSPRGAGPYQETQYF
cdr3_nt: TGTGCCAGCTCACCACGTGGGGCGGGGCCGTACCAAGAGACCCAGTACTTC

v_call: TRBV7-9
clone_size: few
d_call: -
j_call: TRBJ2-5
cdr3_aa: CASFPSDQETQYF
cdr3_nt: TGTGCCAGCTTCCCTAGCGACCAAGAGACCCAGTACTTC

v_call: TRBV2
clone_size: few
d_call: -
j_call: TRBJ2-5
cdr3_aa: CASSEHGAYQETQYF
cdr3_nt: TGTGCCAGCAGTGAACACGGCGCCTACCAAGAGACCCAGTACTTC

v_call: TRBV7-3
clone_size: -
d_call: TRBD1
j_call: TRBJ2-1
cdr3_aa: CASSLSGQGYNEQFF
cdr3_nt: TGTGCCAGCAGCTTATCGGGACAGGGGTACAATGAGCAGTTCTTC

v_call: TRBV29-1
clone_size: -
d_call: TRBD1
j_call: TRBJ2-2
cdr3_aa: CSVEVRSNRGGYGELFF
cdr3_nt: TGCAGCGTTGAAGTACGGAGCAACAGGGGTGGATACGGGGAGCTGTTTTTT

v_call: TRBV6-6
clone_size: -
d_call: TRBD2
j_call: TRBJ2-3
cdr3_aa: CASGGVTDTQYF
cdr3_nt: TGTGCATCCGGGGGGGTCACAGATACGCAGTATTTT

v_call: TRBV29-1
clone_size: -
d_call: -
j_call: TRBJ2-2
cdr3_aa: CSVVAGNTGELFF
cdr3_nt: TGCAGCGTTGTTGCGGGGAACACCGGGGAGCTGTTTTTT

v_call: TRBV6-5
clone_size: -
d_call: TRBD1
j_call: TRBJ1-1
cdr3_aa: CASSPPGQGNTEAFF
cdr3_nt: TGTGCCAGCAGCCCCCCCGGACAGGGGAACACTGAAGCTTTCTTT

v_call: TRBV5-1
clone_size: -
d_call: -
j_call: TRBJ2-7
cdr3_aa: CASSLRDGPYEQYF
cdr3_nt: TGCGCCAGCAGCCTTCGGGACGGGCCCTACGAGCAGTACTTC

v_call: TRBV6-5
clone_size: -
d_call: -
j_call: TRBJ1-5
cdr3_aa: CASSYTGLQPQHF
cdr3_nt: TGTGCCAGCAGTTACACAGGGTTGCAGCCCCAGCATTTT

v_call: TRBV10-3
clone_size: -
d_call: TRBD2
j_call: TRBJ2-1
cdr3_aa: CAISRTSENNEQFF
cdr3_nt: TGTGCCATCAGCCGGACTAGCGAGAACAATGAGCAGTTCTTC

v_call: TRBV10-3
clone_size: -
d_call: TRBD1
j_call: TRBJ2-2
cdr3_aa: CAISADRGTGELFF
cdr3_nt: TGTGCCATCAGCGCGGACAGGGGAACCGGGGAGCTGTTTTTT

v_call: TRBV7-8
clone_size: -
d_call: TRBD2
j_call: TRBJ2-7
cdr3_aa: CASSSSGGFYEQYF
cdr3_nt: TGTGCCAGTTCCTCTAGCGGGGGGTTCTACGAGCAGTACTTC

v_call: TRBV5-4
clone_size: -
d_call: TRBD2
j_call: TRBJ2-1
cdr3_aa: CASSFGSGRENEQFF
cdr3_nt: TGTGCCAGCAGCTTCGGGAGCGGGAGGGAGAATGAGCAGTTCTTC

v_call: TRBV5-6
clone_size: once
d_call: TRBD2
j_call: TRBJ2-1
cdr3_aa: CASSPLASSSYNEQFF
cdr3_nt: TGTGCCAGCAGCCCACTAGCGTCAAGCTCCTACAATGAGCAGTTCTTC

v_call: TRBV30
clone_size: -
d_call: TRBD1
j_call: TRBJ1-5
cdr3_aa: CAWSGTGFSNQPQHF
cdr3_nt: TGTGCCTGGAGCGGGACAGGGTTCAGCAATCAGCCCCAGCATTTT

v_call: TRBV2
clone_size: -
d_call: TRBD1
j_call: TRBJ1-1
cdr3_aa: CASTRGQPNTEAFF
cdr3_nt: TGTGCCAGCACCCGGGGACAGCCTAACACTGAAGCTTTCTTT

v_call: TRBV4-1
clone_size: -
d_call: -
j_call: TRBJ2-7
cdr3_aa: CASSQDLSRYEQYF
cdr3_nt: TGCGCCAGCAGCCAAGATCTGAGTAGGTACGAGCAGTACTTC

v_call: TRBV4-1
clone_size: few
d_call: -
j_call: TRBJ1-5
cdr3_aa: CASSQGSSARSDQPQHF
cdr3_nt: TGCGCCAGCAGCCAAGGAAGCAGCGCCAGGTCCGATCAGCCCCAGCATTTT

v_call: TRBV7-9
clone_size: -
d_call: -
j_call: TRBJ2-7
cdr3_aa: CASSTDWEVYEQYF
cdr3_nt: TGTGCCAGCAGCACCGACTGGGAGGTATACGAGCAGTACTTC

v_call: TRBV27
clone_size: -
d_call: -
j_call: TRBJ1-2
cdr3_aa: CASKGSFNYGYTF
cdr3_nt: TGTGCCAGCAAGGGCAGTTTTAACTATGGCTACACCTTC

v_call: TRBV7-2
clone_size: few
d_call: -
j_call: TRBJ2-7
cdr3_aa: CASSLRVGEQYF
cdr3_nt: TGTGCCAGCAGCTTACGGGTGGGTGAGCAGTACTTC

v_call: TRBV15
clone_size: -
d_call: -
j_call: TRBJ1-3
cdr3_aa: CATSRGDRGRPGNTIYF
cdr3_nt: TGTGCCACCAGCAGGGGGGATCGGGGCAGGCCTGGAAACACCATATATTTT

v_call: TRBV30
clone_size: -
d_call: -
j_call: TRBJ2-7
cdr3_aa: CAWSVSPNYEQYF
cdr3_nt: TGTGCCTGGAGTGTAAGTCCAAACTACGAGCAGTACTTC